The TCR beta chain described here comes from a study of T cells in Graves' hyperthyroidism and ophthalmopathy. This clonotype was detected many times. Researchers barred patients who had uncontrolled infection, other autoimmune disease, pregnancy or lactation. PBMCs were collected from a 10 ml volume of fresh peripheral blood. The CDR3 has 20 residues. V trimming: 3 bases; J trimming: 1 base; junction bases outside the gene matches: 19. Germline V gives CDR1 SGHAT, CDR2 FQNNGV. Researchers amplified the TCR beta CDR3 regions from RNA transcripts. First-round RT-PCR of the TCR CDR3 relied on the HTBI primer set. Via MiXCR, TCRdb re-called the multiplex PCR reads, giving one row per CDR3 protein. In the table there are around 440,000 distinct CDR3 sequences, about 15% of which are singletons.

The sample consisted of blood. The chain combines TRBV11-2 with TRBJ2-5, with 8 positions matching TRBD2. This TCR came from a woman between 18 and 29 years old with Graves' hyperthyroidism. In DNA, the CDR3 is TGTGCCAGCAGCTTGGGGTCTTGGGGGACTAGGAACAACCCCCAAGAGACCCAGTACTTC. It encodes CASSLGSWGTRNNPQETQYF.